Presented here are 30 T cell receptor beta chains from one specimen sequenced in a study of blood T cell repertoires in COVID-19. Generated by immunoSEQ multiplex PCR, the TCRdb table keeps only in-frame clones and is missing some. In the table there are over 60,000 clones, 90% of which are singletons. Sample: peripheral blood. The receptors were gathered from a man aged 50 or older with COVID-19, enrolled during active disease.

The gene calls are TRBV6-5 and TRBJ1-5; D is undetermined. The CDR3 runs 13 residues. V lost 8 bases, J lost 0 bases, and 8 bases lay in between. The germline CDR1 and CDR2 sequences are MNHEY and SVGAGI. CDR3 DNA sequence: TGTGCCAGCGGAGACGGTAGCAATCAGCCCCAGCATTTT. Protein sequence: CASGDGSNQPQHF.

The chain carries TRBV19 and TRBJ2-1, with no clear D. The CDR3 length is 13 residues. Trimming took 5 bases from V and 5 from J, leaving 10 bases between them. Germline CDR1 and CDR2: LNHDA and SQIVND (reference sequence). CDR3 DNA sequence: TGTGCCAGTAGTTTTCTAGGAGACAATGAGCAGTTCTTC. Its translation is CASSFLGDNEQFF.

The V gene is TRBV5-1, the J gene TRBJ2-7; possibly TRBD1 for D (6 bases). Germline V lookup: CDR1 SGHRS, CDR2 YFSETQ. CDR3 length: 15 residues. Trimming shortened V by 4 bases and J by 4 bases, and 18 bases separated the two germline ends. The CDR3 loop is CASSDRDLTGYEQYF. The CDR3 DNA sequence: TGCGCCAGCAGCGACCGGGACCTAACAGGGTACGAGCAGTACTTC.

The chain uses TRBV6-4 and TRBJ2-7, with D possibly being TRBD2 (6 bases). The V gene's germline CDR1 is MRHNA and CDR2 SNTAGT. The CDR3 totals 17 residues. Trimming stripped 2 bases from V and 4 bases from J, with 21 bases between. This CDR3 is CASSDEHQGGKRYEQYF. In nucleotides, the CDR3 is TGTGCCAGCAGTGACGAGCATCAGGGAGGAAAAAGGTACGAGCAGTACTTC.

This clone was seen a handful of times. The gene calls are TRBV28 and TRBJ2-7; D is possibly TRBD2 (6 bases). In germline, CDR1 is MDHEN, CDR2 SYDVKM. Trimming took off 7 bases at V and 3 bases at J, with 10 bases between the two ends. The CDR3 spans 12 residues. Here the CDR3 reads CASTGTVYEQYF. The DNA for the CDR3 is TGTGCCAGCACTGGGACTGTCTACGAGCAGTACTTC.

The chain combines TRBV13 with TRBJ1-6; 11 bases fit TRBD1. The V segment lost 3 bases and the J segment 3 bases; nucleotides outside the gene matches: 1. Germline CDR1 reads PRHDT; CDR2 reads FYEKMQ (reference sequence). The CDR3 is 16 residues long. CDR3 in DNA: TGTGCCAGCAGCTTCGGGACAGGGGGCTATAATTCACCCCTCCACTTT. Residues: CASSFGTGGYNSPLHF.

J is TRBJ1-5 and V is TRBV6-2 or TRBV6-3, with D perhaps matching TRBD1 (5 bases). Germline-derived CDR1 and CDR2 are MNHEY and SVGEGT. The CDR3 runs 15 residues. V shed 2 bases and J shed 2 bases, with 10 bases lying between them. CDR3 nucleotide sequence: TGTGCCAGCAGTTACAGTATCAGGGGCAATCAGCCCCAGCATTTT. It specifies CASSYSIRGNQPQHF.

The rearrangement links TRBV28 to TRBJ1-3; possible D gene TRBD1, 5 bases. V lost 5 bases to trimming and J lost 0 bases, with 17 bases between them. This CDR3 comprises 17 residues. Germline CDR1 and CDR2: MDHEN and SYDVKM. This CDR3 is CASSGSPGLFSGNTIYF. Written as DNA, the CDR3 is TGTGCCAGCAGTGGATCACCGGGACTATTCTCTGGAAACACCATATATTTT.

This chain connects TRBV11-3 to TRBJ2-3, with D unresolved. The CDR3 consists of 12 residues. V was cut by 4 bases and J by 2 bases, with 4 bases left in between. Germline CDR1 and CDR2: SGHNT and YENEEA. CDR3 residues: CASSSYTDTQYF. The CDR3 region has the DNA TGTGCCAGCAGCTCTTACACAGATACGCAGTATTTT.

The chain combines TRBV6-1 with TRBJ2-5, with D possibly being TRBD2 (5 bases). Looked up from germline, CDR1 is MNHNS and CDR2 is SASEGT. The length of the CDR3 is 16 residues. Between the trimmed V and J ends, which lost 0 bases and 1 base, there was a span of 12 bases. CDR3 DNA: TGTGCCAGCAGTGAAGCGCCCAGCGGACCCCAAGAGACCCAGTACTTC. This encodes CASSEAPSGPQETQYF.

The rearrangement uses TRBV10-3 and TRBJ1-4; TRBD1 aligns across 7 bases. The CDR3 has 15 amino acids. With V trimmed by 4 bases and J by 4 bases, 6 bases remained unmatched. CDR1 ENHRY and CDR2 SYGVKD come from the germline V gene. CDR3 protein: CAISAAGTDNEKLFF. As DNA, the CDR3 is TGTGCCATCAGTGCAGCCGGGACAGATAATGAAAAACTGTTTTTT.

V gene TRBV19 combines with J gene TRBJ2-7, with D possibly being TRBD2 (7 bases). Between the trimmed V and J ends, which lost 8 bases and 6 bases, there was a span of 17 bases. The CDR3 is 13 residues long. Germline V CDR1 and CDR2: LNHDA, SQIVND (reference sequence). This CDR3 reads CASATGSGGEQYF. DNA of the CDR3: TGTGCCAGTGCAACAGGGTCGGGGGGCGAGCAGTACTTC.

V usage is TRBV7-2 and J usage is TRBJ1-3, with D uncertain. Germline CDR1 reads SGHTA; CDR2 reads FQGNSA. Trimming left V 6 bases short and J 0 bases short, with 9 bases between. The CDR3 has 14 residues. The DNA of the CDR3 is TGTGCCAGCAGTCTAGTGGCCTCTGGAAACACCATATATTTT. Protein sequence: CASSLVASGNTIYF.

The chain links TRBV19 to TRBJ1-5, with D possibly TRBD1 on 6 matching bases. The CDR3 has 16 amino acids. With 3 bases removed from V and 4 bases from J, the gap between germline ends came to 16 bases. CDR1 LNHDA and CDR2 SQIVND come from the germline V gene (reference sequence). The CDR3 DNA follows: TGTGCCAGTAGTATTGGGGGCAGGGGTGCGAATCAGCCCCAGCATTTT. It encodes CASSIGGRGANQPQHF.

With respect to this clone: Other DNA sequences in this specimen translate into the identical CDR3. The rearrangement links TRBV11-2 to TRBJ2-7; 7 bases are a match to TRBD2. Germline lookup yields CDR1 SGHAT and CDR2 FQNNGV. The CDR3 covers 15 residues. V trimming: 2 bases; J trimming: 0 bases; junction bases outside the gene matches: 4. The CDR3 DNA reads as TGTGCCAGCAGCTTATCAGCGGGGAGCTCCTACGAGCAGTACTTC. Translating gives CASSLSAGSSYEQYF.

The rearrangement links TRBV7-2 to TRBJ1-4; no clear D. This CDR3 spans 12 amino acids. Between the trimmed V and J ends, which lost 1 base and 8 bases, there was a span of 5 bases. The V gene's germline CDR1 is SGHTA and CDR2 FQGNSA. The CDR3 DNA reads TGTGCCAGCAGCTTAGGGCGGGAAAAACTGTTTTTT. Translation: CASSLGREKLFF.

The rearrangement links TRBV11-2 to TRBJ2-6; TRBD2 might be the D (6 bases). The CDR3 totals 19 residues. CDR1 is SGHAT and CDR2 is FQNNGV in the germline V gene. The V end was cut by 1 base, the J end by 0 bases, with 16 bases between. CDR3 DNA sequence: TGTGCCAGCAGCTTAGGTATTATGGGACTGCTCTCTGGGGCCAACGTCCTGACTTTC. This translates into CASSLGIMGLLSGANVLTF. Full variable domain (outside the CDR3, taken from reference TRBV11-2 and TRBJ2-6): EAGVAQSPRYKIIEKRQSVAFWCNPISGHATLYWYQQILGQGPKLLIQFQNNGVVDDSQLPKDRFSAERLKGVDSTLKIQPAKLEDSAVYLCASSLGIMGLLSGANVLTFGAGSRLTVL.

The J gene is TRBJ2-7, the V gene TRBV5-1, with no clear D. Trimming stripped 4 bases from V and 3 bases from J, with 14 bases between. CDR3 length: 14 residues. The germline gives CDR1 SGHRS, CDR2 YFSETQ. In nucleotides, the CDR3 is TGCGCCAGCAGCAATTCTGTCGGTGGCTACGAGCAGTACTTC. Its protein product is CASSNSVGGYEQYF.

The V call is TRBV30, the J call TRBJ1-5, with D perhaps TRBD1 (5 bases). The CDR3 length is 14 residues. Trimming left V 3 bases short and J 0 bases short, with 9 bases between. Germline loops: CDR1 GTSNPN, CDR2 SVGIG (reference sequence). CDR3 DNA sequence: TGTGCCTGGAGAGGGACTAATAGCAATCAGCCCCAGCATTTT. Its translation: CAWRGTNSNQPQHF. The full variable domain, its missing parts supplied by reference TRBV30 and TRBJ1-5, is SQTIHQWPATLVQPVGSPLSLECTVEGTSNPNLYWYRQAAGRGLQLLFYSVGIGQISSEVPQNLSASRPQDRQFILSSKKLLLSDSGFYLCAWRGTNSNQPQHFGDGTRLSIL.

V and J are TRBV5-1 and TRBJ2-1; 10 bases are shared with TRBD2. The V gene end was trimmed by 4 bases and the J gene end by 6 bases; junction bases not matched to a gene: 4. The CDR3 loop spans 14 amino acids. The V gene's germline CDR1 is SGHRS and CDR2 YFSETQ. CDR3 in DNA: TGCGCCAGCAGCACCGGGACTAGCGCCAATGAGCAGTTCTTC. Translation gives CASSTGTSANEQFF.

The table lists this clone with a count of one. The chain carries TRBV6-1 and TRBJ1-2; D call uncertain. Looked up from germline, CDR1 is MNHNS and CDR2 is SASEGT. The CDR3 length is 15 residues. V shed 1 base and J shed 0 bases, with 9 bases lying between them. The CDR3 DNA reads as TGTGCCAGCAGTGAAGGCCGGGGAGCTAACTATGGCTACACCTTC. Translating gives CASSEGRGANYGYTF.

The V gene is TRBV9, the J gene TRBJ1-2; perhaps TRBD1 as D (6 bases). Between the trimmed V and J ends, which lost 2 bases and 5 bases, there was a span of 13 bases. Germline V CDR1 and CDR2: SGDLS, YYNGEE. The CDR3 covers 14 residues. The CDR3 DNA follows: TGTGCCAGCAGCGTTTCCAGGGGTGGATATGGCTACACCTTC. Its protein product is CASSVSRGGYGYTF.

V gene TRBV5-6 combines with J gene TRBJ1-6, with 9 nucleotides matching TRBD1. The V gene's germline CDR1 is SGHDT and CDR2 YYEEEE. V lost 4 bases and J lost 9; bases outside the gene matches: 5. The CDR3 extends over 14 amino acids. CDR3 protein: CASSLGQGRSPLHF. For the CDR3, the DNA is TGTGCCAGCAGCCTGGGACAGGGTCGTTCACCCCTCCACTTT.

The chain links TRBV7-2 to TRBJ2-3; D is perhaps TRBD2 (6 bases). The V gene's germline CDR1 is SGHTA and CDR2 FQGNSA. The CDR3 extends over 18 amino acids. V was clipped by 2 bases and J by 3 bases, with 21 bases between them. This CDR3 reads CASSLFKTGELGTDTQYF. CDR3 coding DNA: TGTGCCAGCAGCTTATTTAAGACGGGGGAGTTGGGGACAGATACGCAGTATTTT. The whole variable domain, remainder taken from reference TRBV7-2 and TRBJ2-3, is GAGVSQSPSNKVTEKGKDVELRCDPISGHTALYWYRQSLGQGLEFLIYFQGNSAPDKSGLPSDRFSAERTGGSVSTLTIQRTQQEDSAVYLCASSLFKTGELGTDTQYFGPGTRLTVL.

The chain uses TRBV3-1 (or the pseudogene TRBV3-2) and TRBJ2-3, with D possibly being TRBD2 (6 bases). This CDR3 is built from 13 residues. CDR1 is LGHDT, CDR2 YNNKEL, per germline (reference sequence). Trimming pared 3 bases from V and 2 bases from J, leaving 6 bases between. Here the CDR3 DNA reads TGTGCCAGCAGCCAGGGACTCACAGATACGCAGTATTTT. Translation gives CASSQGLTDTQYF.

DNA for the CDR3: TGTGCCAGTAGTAGTTCCGCGGGGTACGAGCAGTACTTC. Protein sequence: CASSSSAGYEQYF. The genes are TRBV19 and TRBJ2-7; tentatively, D is TRBD2 (6 bases). V was clipped by 4 bases and J by 4 bases, with 11 bases between them. CDR1 is LNHDA and CDR2 is SQIVND in the germline V gene (reference sequence). This CDR3 comprises 13 residues.

The chain combines TRBV5-1 with TRBJ1-6; D is perhaps TRBD1 (6 bases). This CDR3 is 14 amino acids long. Germline V gene sequence: CDR1 SGHRS, CDR2 YFSETQ. V dropped 2 bases and J dropped 7 bases, with 10 bases sitting between them. CDR3 bases: TGCGCCAGCAGCTTCGCAGGGGCGAATTCACCCCTCCACTTT. Translating gives CASSFAGANSPLHF. The full variable domain, completed using reference TRBV5-1 and TRBJ1-6, is KAGVTQTPRYLIKTRGQQVTLSCSPISGHRSVSWYQQTPGQGLQFLFEYFSETQRNKGNFPGRFSGRQFSNSRSEMNVSTLELGDSALYLCASSFAGANSPLHFGNGTRLTVT.

V is TRBV24-1 and J is TRBJ1-5; 10 positions agree with TRBD1. After removal of 7 bases from V and 6 bases from J, the junction contained 11 bases not matched to a gene. The CDR3 contains 16 residues. Germline V lookup: CDR1 KGHDR, CDR2 SFDVKD. Here the CDR3 reads CATRTGTGVDGQPQHF. Here the CDR3 DNA reads TGTGCCACCAGGACCGGGACAGGGGTCGATGGTCAGCCCCAGCATTTT.

The CDR3 is CASKTQPNQPQHF. As DNA, the CDR3 is TGTGCCAGCAAGACACAACCCAATCAGCCCCAGCATTTT. This rearrangement joins TRBV2 to TRBJ1-5; D gene ambiguous. The V gene's germline CDR1 is SNHLY and CDR2 FYNNEI. CDR3 length equals 13 residues. Between the trimmed V and J ends, which lost 7 bases and 3 bases, there was a span of 10 bases.

This clone appeared a single time. The chain is built from TRBV15 and TRBJ2-1; 13 bases match TRBD2. Per the germline V gene, CDR1 is LNHNV and CDR2 is YYDKDF (reference sequence). The CDR3 runs 16 residues. The junction had 5 bases not matched to a gene; V was cut back by 1 base and J by 8 bases. For the CDR3, the DNA is TGTGCCACCAGCAGAGCTACTAGCGGGAGGGCCCATGAGCAGTTCTTC. It yields the protein CATSRATSGRAHEQFF.